This TCR beta chain was found in a study of blood T cells in healthy people across ages. The study, taken as a whole, reports: PBMCs were not sorted, which prevented a conclusive comparison of naive versus antigen-experienced cells.

This clonotype showed up just a few times. Its target is not known. The V and J ends lost 2 bases and 4 bases respectively, with 18 bases between them. Germline lookup yields CDR1 SGHDT and CDR2 YYEEEE. The CDR3 extends over 17 amino acids. The use of a sample-barcoded 5' primer and a J-beta primer mix characterized a second PCR of roughly 6 to 11 cycles. TCRdb re-analysed the 5' RACE reads in MiXCR, keeping a single row per CDR3 protein. There are 750,000 to 950,000 distinct CDR3 sequences in the sample; about 28% occur only once, and roughly a tenth lies in the top ten. These data were likewise used in another study, on T cells of mothers and their children.

This TCR derives from a woman aged 40 to 50 in good health. The rearrangement links TRBV5-6 to TRBJ2-2; D unclear. Sequencing was done on a sample of blood. The CDR3 region has the DNA TGTGCCAGCAGCTTTCTCTCTAGGGCCTCCGTCACCGGGGAGCTGTTTTTT. This translates into CASSFLSRASVTGELFF.